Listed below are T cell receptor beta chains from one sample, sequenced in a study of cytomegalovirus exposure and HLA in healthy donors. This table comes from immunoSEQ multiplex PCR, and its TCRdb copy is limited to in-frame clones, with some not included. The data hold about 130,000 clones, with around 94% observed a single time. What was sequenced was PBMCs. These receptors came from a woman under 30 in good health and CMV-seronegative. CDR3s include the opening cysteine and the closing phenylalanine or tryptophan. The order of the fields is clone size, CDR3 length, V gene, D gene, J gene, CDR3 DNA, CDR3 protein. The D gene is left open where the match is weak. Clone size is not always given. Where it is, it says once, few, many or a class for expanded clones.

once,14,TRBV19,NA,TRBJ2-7,TGTGCCAGTAGTATGGTGGGCCCAGCCTACGAGCAGTACTTC,CASSMVGPAYEQYF
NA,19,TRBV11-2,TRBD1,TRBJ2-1,TGTGCCAGCAGCCCTACTCCCGTGGTGGGGGACAGGAGAAACAATGAGCAGTTCTTC,CASSPTPVVGDRRNNEQFF
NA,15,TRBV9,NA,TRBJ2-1,TGTGCCAGCAGCGTCGATTCAGCGGAGGGGAATGAGCAGTTCTTC,CASSVDSAEGNEQFF
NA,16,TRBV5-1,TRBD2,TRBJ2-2,TGCGCCAGCAGCTTGAGACTAGCGGGTCTCACCGGGGAGCTGTTTTTT,CASSLRLAGLTGELFF
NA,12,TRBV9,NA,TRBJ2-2,TGTGCCAGCAGCCCTCTCGGGGGGGAGCTGTTTTTT,CASSPLGGELFF
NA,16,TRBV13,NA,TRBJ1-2,TGTGCCAGCAGCATCAGAATAGAGGGAGGGCCCCATGGCTACACCTTC,CASSIRIEGGPHGYTF
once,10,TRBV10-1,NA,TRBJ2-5,TGCGCTCCCCTCCAAGAGACCCAGTACTTC,CAPLQETQYF
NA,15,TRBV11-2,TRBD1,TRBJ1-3,TGTGCCAGCAGCTTACAGGGGGCGAGGGGAAACACCATATATTTT,CASSLQGARGNTIYF
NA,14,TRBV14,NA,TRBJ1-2,TGTGCCAGCAGCTTAGGAGGAATTCGCTATGGCTACACCTTC,CASSLGGIRYGYTF
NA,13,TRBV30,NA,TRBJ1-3,TGTGCCTGGAGTGTACAAACCGGAAACACCATATATTTT,CAWSVQTGNTIYF
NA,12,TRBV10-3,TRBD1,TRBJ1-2,TGTGCCATCAGTCGGGGACAGCAAGCCTACACCTTC,CAISRGQQAYTF
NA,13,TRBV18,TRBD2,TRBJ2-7,TGTGCCAGCTCACCTCGGCGGGAGGACGAGCAGTACTTC,CASSPRREDEQYF
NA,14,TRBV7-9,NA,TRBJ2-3,TGTGCCAGCAGCTTGGGCGTCGGAACAGATACGCAGTATTTT,CASSLGVGTDTQYF
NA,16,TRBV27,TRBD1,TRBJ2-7,TGTGCCAGCAGTTTAAGGCCTGAGGGGGCAGGCTACGAGCAGTACTTC,CASSLRPEGAGYEQYF
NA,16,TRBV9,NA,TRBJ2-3,TGTGCCAGCAGTTTACGTTCTATATCGGGGACAGATACGCAGTATTTT,CASSLRSISGTDTQYF